Below are 29 T cell receptor beta chains sequenced from a single sample in a study of T cells expressing NK-cell markers. Reprocessing the 5' RACE reads, TCRdb reports a single entry for every CDR3 protein and omits DNA. The sample totals fewer than 300,000 distinct CDR3 sequences. The sample consisted of blood T cells: a sorted CD56 or NKG2C T cell subset, CD4+ or CD8+ T cells, or bulk PBMC T cells (not recorded which). Receptors were obtained from a woman between 18 and 70 years old in good health.

V gene TRBV11-2 combines with J gene TRBJ2-1. CDR3 length: 14 amino acids. Germline CDR1 is SGHAT and CDR2 is FQNNGV. CDR3 protein: CASSLGSTNNEQFF. Full variable domain (rest looked up from reference TRBV11-2 and TRBJ2-1): EAGVAQSPRYKIIEKRQSVAFWCNPISGHATLYWYQQILGQGPKLLIQFQNNGVVDDSQLPKDRFSAERLKGVDSTLKIQPAKLEDSAVYLCASSLGSTNNEQFFGPGTRLTVL.

The rearrangement joins TRBV20-1 to TRBJ1-6. This CDR3 spans 13 amino acids. Per the germline V gene, CDR1 is DFQATT and CDR2 is SNEGSKA (reference sequence). CDR3: CSAPYSYNSPLHF.

V gene TRBV9 combines with J gene TRBJ2-3; checking the TCRdb D call of TRBD1 is not possible without DNA. This CDR3 has 15 amino acids. Per germline, CDR1 SGDLS and CDR2 YYNGEE. This CDR3 is CASSVRDRDTDTQYF.

This rearrangement joins TRBV20-1 to TRBJ1-1; lacking DNA, the TRBD1 call made by TCRdb goes unchecked. Germline-derived CDR1 and CDR2 are DFQATT and SNEGSKA (reference sequence). The CDR3 spans 15 residues. Here the CDR3 reads CSARTFGTGKTEAFF.

The chain combines TRBV18 with TRBJ1-2; TCRdb gives TRBD1 as the D gene, but with no DNA this cannot be confirmed. Per the germline V gene, CDR1 is KGHSH and CDR2 is LQKENI. This CDR3 spans 15 amino acids. The CDR3 loop reads CASSPNRDAWYGYTF.

This rearrangement joins TRBV5-1 to TRBJ2-2; no DNA is available, so the TRBD2 call from TCRdb remains unchecked. The CDR3 is made up of 18 amino acids. Germline V gives CDR1 SGHRS, CDR2 YFSETQ. CDR3 sequence: CASSLVGLTSGTAGELFF.

The rearrangement links TRBV6-5 to TRBJ1-2; TCRdb's D call of TRBD1 is untestable without DNA. The CDR3 has 14 amino acids. Germline V gene lookup returns CDR1 MNHEY and CDR2 SVGAGI. CDR3 amino acids: CASSSPPANYGYTF.

CDR3 sequence: CASTNDRGELFF. The rearrangement joins TRBV2 to TRBJ1-4; lacking DNA, the TRBD1 call made by TCRdb goes unchecked. The CDR3 has 12 amino acids. Germline V gene lookup returns CDR1 SNHLY and CDR2 FYNNEI.

This rearrangement joins TRBV20-1 to TRBJ1-2; without DNA, the TCRdb call of TRBD1 cannot be checked. CDR3 length equals 15 residues. The germline V gene has CDR1 DFQATT and CDR2 SNEGSKA (reference sequence). CDR3 sequence reads: CSAPNSQSTGDGYTF.

The chain carries TRBV5-1 and TRBJ1-1; TCRdb indicates TRBD1, and absent DNA this call remains unverified. CDR1 is SGHRS, CDR2 YFSETQ, per germline. The CDR3 sequence is 14 residues long. The chain's CDR3 is CASSPLTGNTEAFF.

The chain combines TRBV20-1 with TRBJ2-3; the TRBD1 assignment by TCRdb is unverifiable without DNA. Per the germline V gene, CDR1 is DFQATT and CDR2 is SNEGSKA (reference sequence). The CDR3 spans 15 residues. The CDR3 spells CSARDRGVATDTQYF.

Here the CDR3 reads CASSLRGDNYGYTF. The chain is built from TRBV5-1 and TRBJ1-2. The CDR3 is 14 residues long. The germline gives CDR1 SGHRS, CDR2 YFSETQ.

This sequence joins TRBV28 and TRBJ2-7; TCRdb picks TRBD2, but there is no DNA to check that call. CDR1 is MDHEN, CDR2 SYDVKM, per germline. The CDR3 length is 13 residues. The CDR3 is CASRAGYSYEQYF.

The chain uses TRBV6-1 and TRBJ1-1; the TCRdb call, TRBD1, lacks DNA for checking. Per the germline V gene, CDR1 is MNHNS and CDR2 is SASEGT. The CDR3 has 13 residues. Here the CDR3 reads CASTRGGGTEAFF.

V gene TRBV5-4 combines with J gene TRBJ2-1; TCRdb's D gene call, TRBD2, goes unchecked for lack of DNA. CDR3 length: 15 residues. Per the germline V gene, CDR1 is SGHNT and CDR2 is YYREEE (reference sequence). CDR3 protein: CASSPGLVPGNEQFF.

This sequence joins TRBV18 and TRBJ2-2; TCRdb picks TRBD2, but there is no DNA to check that call. The CDR3 has 15 amino acids. Germline CDR1 reads KGHSH; CDR2 reads LQKENI. The CDR3 loop is CASSLERPNTGELFF.

V gene TRBV15 combines with J gene TRBJ2-1; TCRdb's D call of TRBD1 is untestable without DNA. The CDR3 length is 13 residues. Germline values: CDR1 LNHNV, CDR2 YYDKDF (reference sequence). CDR3 in amino acids: CATSAAPRDEQFF.

This chain joins TRBV9 and TRBJ1-6; there is no DNA to check the TCRdb D call of TRBD1. This CDR3 has 15 residues. CDR1 and CDR2 (germline): SGDLS, YYNGEE. CDR3 sequence reads: CASSVGTGTNSPLHF.

This chain links TRBV5-4 with TRBJ2-3; the TCRdb call, TRBD2, lacks DNA for checking. Germline V gene data show CDR1 as SGHNT and CDR2 as YYREEE (reference sequence). The CDR3 runs to 16 residues. CDR3 loop: CASSIGTSGGGDTQYF.

V and J are TRBV18 and TRBJ2-7; TCRdb's D call of TRBD2 is untestable without DNA. The germline V gene encodes CDR1 KGHSH and CDR2 LQKENI. CDR3 length: 15 amino acids. The CDR3 loop reads CASSPSSGQKYEQYF.

The CDR3 spells CASSRTGFQETQYF. This chain links TRBV7-2 with TRBJ2-5. The germline gives CDR1 SGHTA, CDR2 FQGNSA. The length of the CDR3 is 14 residues.

The chain has TRBV11-1 and TRBJ1-1; TCRdb gives TRBD1 as the D gene, but with no DNA this cannot be confirmed. CDR1 is SGHAT and CDR2 is FQDESV in the germline V gene (reference sequence). The CDR3 is 15 residues long. The CDR3 sequence: CASSLRLQGNTEAFF.

This rearrangement joins TRBV15 to TRBJ1-3. Germline CDR1 LNHNV, CDR2 YYDKDF (reference sequence). This CDR3 is built from 13 residues. The CDR3 sequence: CATSRDRPKAIYF.

The rearrangement joins TRBV7-3 to TRBJ1-2. Germline lookup yields CDR1 SGHTA and CDR2 FQGTGA. The CDR3 extends over 13 amino acids. The CDR3 sequence is CASSLTQGGGYTF. The entire variable domain, with the rest obtained from reference TRBV7-3 and TRBJ1-2, is as follows: GAGVSQTPSNKVTEKGKYVELRCDPISGHTALYWYRQSLGQGPEFLIYFQGTGAADDSGLPNDRFFAVRPEGSVSTLKIQRTERGDSAVYLCASSLTQGGGYTFGSGTRLTVV.

The chain couples TRBV29-1 to TRBJ2-1; without DNA, the TCRdb call of TRBD1 cannot be checked. The CDR3 is 14 amino acids. Looked up from germline, CDR1 is SQVTM and CDR2 is ANQGSEA. CDR3 protein: CSVVRGGTYNEQFF.

V gene TRBV7-2 combines with J gene TRBJ1-1. Germline CDR1 reads SGHTA; CDR2 reads FQGNSA. The CDR3 loop spans 15 amino acids. This CDR3 is CASSLALTQNTEAFF.

The chain links TRBV27 to TRBJ1-1. Germline assignment: CDR1 MNHEY and CDR2 SMNVEV (reference sequence). CDR3 size: 15 residues. CDR3 amino acids: CASSSDQIMNTEAFF.

The genes are TRBV12-3 or TRBV12-4 and TRBJ2-6; TCRdb calls TRBD1, which cannot be checked without DNA. This CDR3 has 19 amino acids. CDR3 region: CASSFERGRLTPGANVLTF.

J is TRBJ2-1 and V is TRBV20-1; as DNA is missing, the TRBD1 call by TCRdb cannot be tested. Germline CDR1 and CDR2: DFQATT and SNEGSKA (reference sequence). The CDR3 covers 15 residues. CDR3 protein: CSARRGASSYNEQFF.